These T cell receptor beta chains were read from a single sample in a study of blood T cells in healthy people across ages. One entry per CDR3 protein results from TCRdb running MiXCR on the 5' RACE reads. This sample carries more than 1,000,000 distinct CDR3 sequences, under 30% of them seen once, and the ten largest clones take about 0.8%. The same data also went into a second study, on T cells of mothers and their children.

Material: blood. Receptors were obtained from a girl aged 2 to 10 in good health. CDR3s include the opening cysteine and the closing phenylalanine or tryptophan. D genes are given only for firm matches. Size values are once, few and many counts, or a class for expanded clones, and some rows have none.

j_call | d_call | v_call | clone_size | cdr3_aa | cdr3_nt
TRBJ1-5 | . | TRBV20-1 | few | CSATNSPNQPQHF | TGCAGTGCTACGAATTCACCTAATCAGCCCCAGCATTTT
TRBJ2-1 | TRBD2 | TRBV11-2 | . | CASSSFLAGGSLYNEQFF | TGTGCCAGCAGCTCGTTTCTAGCGGGAGGTTCTCTTTACAATGAGCAGTTCTTC
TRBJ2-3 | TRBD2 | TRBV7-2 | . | CASSLSLAGVTDTQYF | TGTGCCAGCAGCTTATCCCTAGCGGGCGTCACAGATACGCAGTATTTT
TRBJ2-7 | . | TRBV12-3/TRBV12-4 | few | CASSFKGGEGSYEQYF | TGTGCCAGCAGTTTTAAGGGAGGCGAAGGCTCCTACGAGCAGTACTTC
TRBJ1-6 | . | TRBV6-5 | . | CASSLWTVTNSPLHF | TGTGCCAGCAGTTTATGGACAGTTACTAATTCACCCCTCCACTTT
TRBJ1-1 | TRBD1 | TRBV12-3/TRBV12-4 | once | CAGSFLPTGQAEAFF | TGTGCCGGCAGTTTCCTACCGACAGGGCAGGCTGAAGCTTTCTTT
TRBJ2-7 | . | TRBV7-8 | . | CASSERTNLEQYF | TGTGCCAGCAGCGAACGGACGAACCTCGAGCAGTACTTC
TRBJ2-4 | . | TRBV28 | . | CASSLSLSREGGKKNIQYF | TGTGCCAGCAGTTTATCCCTGAGCCGCGAGGGGGGAAAGAAAAACATTCAGTACTTC
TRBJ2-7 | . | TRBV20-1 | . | CSARDPGTPYEQYF | TGCAGTGCTAGAGATCCCGGGACCCCCTACGAGCAGTACTTC
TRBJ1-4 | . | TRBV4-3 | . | CASSQDHPSIEKLFF | TGCGCCAGCAGCCAAGATCATCCCTCCATCGAAAAACTGTTTTTT
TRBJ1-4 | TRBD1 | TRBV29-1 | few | CSAMGQPFNEKLFF | TGCAGCGCGATGGGACAGCCCTTCAATGAAAAACTGTTTTTT
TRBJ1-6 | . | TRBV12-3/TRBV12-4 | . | CASSPRTRDGSPLHF | TGTGCCAGCAGTCCTCGGACACGGGATGGGTCACCCCTCCACTTT
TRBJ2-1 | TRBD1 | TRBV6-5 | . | CASRRQGYYNEQFF | TGTGCCAGCAGGAGACAGGGGTATTACAATGAGCAGTTCTTC
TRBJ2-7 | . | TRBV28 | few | CASSSPTRGSTYEQYF | TGTGCCAGCAGTTCCCCTACGAGGGGGTCCACCTACGAGCAGTACTTC
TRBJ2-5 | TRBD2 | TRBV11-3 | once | CASSLRAGGTETQYF | TGTGCCAGCAGTCTCCGGGCCGGGGGGACAGAGACCCAGTACTTC